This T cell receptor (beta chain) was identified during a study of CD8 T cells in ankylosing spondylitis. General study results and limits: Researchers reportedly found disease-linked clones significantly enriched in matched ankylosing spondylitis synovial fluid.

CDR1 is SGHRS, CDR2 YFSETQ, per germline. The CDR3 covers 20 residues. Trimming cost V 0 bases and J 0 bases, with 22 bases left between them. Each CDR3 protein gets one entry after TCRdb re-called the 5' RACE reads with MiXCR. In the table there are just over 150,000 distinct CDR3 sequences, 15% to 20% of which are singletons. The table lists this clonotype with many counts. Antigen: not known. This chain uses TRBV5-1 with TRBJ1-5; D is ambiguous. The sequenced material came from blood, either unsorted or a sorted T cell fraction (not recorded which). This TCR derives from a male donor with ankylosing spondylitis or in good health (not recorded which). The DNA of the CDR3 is TGCGCCAGCAGCTTGGCCGGCTCGTTCCGGCACCCAACTAGCAATCAGCCCCAGCATTTT. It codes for CASSLAGSFRHPTSNQPQHF. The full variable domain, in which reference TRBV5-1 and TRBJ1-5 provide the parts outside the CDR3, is KAGVTQTPRYLIKTRGQQVTLSCSPISGHRSVSWYQQTPGQGLQFLFEYFSETQRNKGNFPGRFSGRQFSNSRSEMNVSTLELGDSALYLCASSLAGSFRHPTSNQPQHFGDGTRLSIL.